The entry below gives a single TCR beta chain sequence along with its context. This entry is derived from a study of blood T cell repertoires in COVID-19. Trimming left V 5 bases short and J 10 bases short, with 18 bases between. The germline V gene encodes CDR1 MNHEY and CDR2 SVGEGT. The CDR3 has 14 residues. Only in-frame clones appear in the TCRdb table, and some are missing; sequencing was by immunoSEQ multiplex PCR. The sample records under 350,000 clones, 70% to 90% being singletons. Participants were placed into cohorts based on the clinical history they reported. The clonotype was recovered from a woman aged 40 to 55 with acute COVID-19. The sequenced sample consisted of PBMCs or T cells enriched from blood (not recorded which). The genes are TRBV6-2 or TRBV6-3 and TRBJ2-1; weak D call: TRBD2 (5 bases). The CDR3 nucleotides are TGTGCCAGCAGTGATCCGGGAACCATCAGGGAGCAGTTCTTC. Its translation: CASSDPGTIREQFF.